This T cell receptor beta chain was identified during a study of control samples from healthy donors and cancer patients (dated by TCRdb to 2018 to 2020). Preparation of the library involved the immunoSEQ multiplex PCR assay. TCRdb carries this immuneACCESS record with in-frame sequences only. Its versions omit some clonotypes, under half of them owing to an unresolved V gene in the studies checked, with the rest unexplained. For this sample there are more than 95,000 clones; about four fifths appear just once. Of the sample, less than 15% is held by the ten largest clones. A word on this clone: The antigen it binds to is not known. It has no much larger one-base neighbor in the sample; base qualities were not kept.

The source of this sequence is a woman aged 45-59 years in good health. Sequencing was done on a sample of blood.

The CDR3 corresponds to CAITPQGADTQYF. In nucleotide form, the sequence is TGTGCCATCACCCCCCAGGGGGCAGATACGCAGTATTTT. Here the chain combines TRBV10-3 and TRBJ2-3, and 7 junction bases match TRBD1. For CDR1 and CDR2, the germline V gene lists ENHRY and SYGVKD. Including cysteine and phenylalanine, the CDR3 has 13 amino acids. Of all the DNA, just the CDR3 is kept, 39 bases in frame from base 1. The germline V end is reduced by 7 bases and the J end by 4 bases; junction bases left unmatched: 5.